The next 11 T cell receptor beta chains were all read from a single sample in a study of T cell repertoires in ileal Crohn's disease. The method was immunoSEQ multiplex PCR; TCRdb's version includes in-frame clones alone and lacks a portion of them. Of roughly 31,000 clones in the sample, about four fifths were seen once. Source material: ileal tissue. The source is an adult with Crohn's disease.

This clone was counted a single time. This chain links TRBV7-8 with TRBJ1-6, with D uncertain. The CDR3 spans 13 residues. V was pared by 0 bases and J by 17 bases, with 14 bases between. Germline V gene data show CDR1 as SGHVS and CDR2 as FQNEAQ. The CDR3, as DNA: TGTGCCAGCAGCTTAGCGGACGGGATAATCATCCACTTT. Translating it yields CASSLADGIIIHF.

V and J are TRBV5-1 and TRBJ1-1; D is perhaps TRBD1 (5 bases). Germline V CDR1 and CDR2: SGHRS, YFSETQ. V was clipped by 4 bases and J by 3 bases, with 16 bases between them. CDR3 length: 15 amino acids. CDR3 protein: CASSGTGTRDTEAFF. The CDR3 DNA follows: TGCGCCAGCAGCGGAACAGGAACCCGGGACACTGAAGCTTTCTTT.

This rearrangement joins TRBV29-1 to TRBJ2-5; TRBD2 matches at 13 bases. Losses at the gene ends were 8 bases for V and 1 base for J; bases not matched to a gene: 7. CDR1 is SQVTM and CDR2 is ANQGSEA in the germline V gene. The CDR3 covers 15 residues. Here the CDR3 reads CSCDGTSGVQETQYF. CDR3 sequence (DNA): TGCAGCTGTGATGGGACTAGCGGGGTCCAAGAGACCCAGTACTTC.

This clone was observed a handful of times. The chain couples TRBV7-6 to TRBJ2-3; 8 bases map to TRBD2. Germline lookup yields CDR1 SGHVS and CDR2 FNYEAQ. This CDR3 comprises 16 residues. Unmatched junction bases numbered 11, after V lost 5 bases and J lost 4 bases. The DNA of the CDR3 is TGTGCCAGCAGCCGGATGCCCGGGACTAGTGCAGATACGCAGTATTTT. Protein sequence: CASSRMPGTSADTQYF.

The CDR3 bases are TGCGCCAGCAGCTACATACAGGGGGCTGGTCAGCCCCAGCATTTT. Residues: CASSYIQGAGQPQHF. V and J are TRBV4-3 and TRBJ1-5, with 9 positions matching TRBD1. The CDR3 runs to 15 residues. The germline gives CDR1 LGHNA, CDR2 YSLEER. Trimming at V came to 5 bases and at J to 6 bases, leaving 8 bases not matched to a gene.

There are a few counts of this clone. This chain links TRBV15 with TRBJ2-5, with TRBD1 matching over 7 bases. CDR1 LNHNV and CDR2 YYDKDF come from the germline V gene (reference sequence). Unmatched junction bases numbered 8, after V lost 5 bases and J lost 5 bases. There are 14 residues in the CDR3. The CDR3 DNA is TGTGCCACCAGCGAGGGGGCAAGCCAGGAGACCCAGTACTTC. It is translated as CATSEGASQETQYF.

This CDR3 reads CASSTEGELGGNQPQHF. The CDR3 bases are TGTGCCAGCAGCACCGAGGGGGAATTGGGCGGCAATCAGCCCCAGCATTTT. This chain joins TRBV6-4 and TRBJ1-5; a possible D gene is TRBD1 (6 bases). CDR3 length equals 17 residues. The V gene lost 6 bases and the J gene lost 2 bases, with 20 bases spanning the gap. From germline, CDR1 is MRHNA and CDR2 SNTAGT.

The rearrangement joins TRBV7-9 to TRBJ2-7, with 8 bases matching TRBD2. Germline-derived CDR1 and CDR2 are SEHNR and FQNEAQ (reference sequence). The CDR3 sequence is 16 residues long. J gave up 3 bases and V 1 base, and 8 bases lay outside the gene matches. The CDR3 bases are TGTGCCAGCAGCTTAGTAACCGGGAGGGACATCTACGAGCAGTACTTC. Translating it yields CASSLVTGRDIYEQYF.

J is TRBJ2-1 and V is TRBV5-1; the match to TRBD1 covers 7 bases. This CDR3 has 14 residues. The V gene's germline CDR1 is SGHRS and CDR2 YFSETQ. V was clipped by 0 bases and J by 9 bases; unmatched bases: 6. CDR3 nucleotides: TGCGCCAGCAGCTTGGGACAGGGTTTTGGTGAGCAGTTCTTC. Its protein is CASSLGQGFGEQFF.

In DNA, the CDR3 is TGTGCCAGCAGTCGTCAGGACAGGGCGAGCGGGGAGCTGTTTTTT. This codes for CASSRQDRASGELFF. The chain is built from TRBV5-6 and TRBJ2-2; 8 nucleotides match TRBD1. There are 15 residues in the CDR3. Germline lookup yields CDR1 SGHDT and CDR2 YYEEEE. Trimming took 5 bases from V and 7 from J; bases not matched to a gene: 10.

This chain connects TRBV4-2 to TRBJ1-2, with D uncertain. Looked up from germline, CDR1 is LGHNA and CDR2 is YNFKEQ. Deletions cut 0 bases from V and 8 bases from J, with 13 bases between. The CDR3 has 14 amino acids. CDR3 coding DNA: TGTGCCAGCAGCCAAGATCTGGAGGCGTCAGGCTACACCTTC. Its protein is CASSQDLEASGYTF.